The clone carrying this TCR beta chain was seen ten or more times. TCRdb re-called the RT-PCR reads with MiXCR, one entry per CDR3 protein. The profile covers approximately 720,000 distinct CDR3 sequences, with 12% to 15% appearing a single time and roughly 3.9% taken by the ten largest. The sequencing input was memory CD4+ T cells from blood. The sequence derives from a female donor in good health, serving as a healthy control.

This CDR3 reads CASSASGRVEQYF. CDR3 in DNA: TGTGCCAGCAGTGCAAGCGGGAGGGTGGAGCAGTACTTC. The gene calls are TRBV6-5 and TRBJ2-7, with 10 nucleotides matching TRBD2. V lost 5 bases to trimming and J lost 7 bases; unmatched junction nucleotides: 5. The CDR3 loop spans 13 amino acids. Germline V CDR1 and CDR2: MNHEY, SVGAGI.